Listed below are T cell receptor beta chains from one sample, sequenced in a study of blood T cell repertoires in COVID-19. Profiling relied on immunoSEQ multiplex PCR, and the TCRdb table lists in-frame clones only, not all of them. Here the sample spans about 390,000 clones, roughly 86% being singletons. The sample taken for sequencing was peripheral blood. The receptors were sampled from a woman aged 55-75 years with COVID-19, enrolled during active disease. Both conserved end residues are part of each CDR3. The D gene is left open where the match is weak. Size tells how often a clone was seen (once, few, many) or the class of an expanded clone, and some rows leave it out.

>TRBJ1-4|TRBV7-9|.|.
TGTGCCAGCAGCCCTCTGGGGGGGAACGAAAAACTGTTTTTT
CASSPLGGNEKLFF
>TRBJ1-3|TRBV19|.|.
TGTGCCAGTAGTATATCTAGTGGAAACACCATATATTTT
CASSISSGNTIYF
>TRBJ2-7|TRBV28|.|.
TGTGCCAGCAGTCCATCAGGGCCCTACGAGCAGTACTTC
CASSPSGPYEQYF
>TRBJ2-3|TRBV4-1|.|.
TGCGCCAGCAGCGACCAGCGGCCTAGCACAGATACGCAGTATTTT
CASSDQRPSTDTQYF
>TRBJ2-1|TRBV9|.|.
TGTGCCAGCAGCGTAGCGTGGGCGGCAGGGAAGAATGAGCAGTTCTTC
CASSVAWAAGKNEQFF
>TRBJ1-5|TRBV19|.|.
TGTGCCAGTAGTAGCAGGGGACAGCCCCAGCATTTT
CASSSRGQPQHF
>TRBJ2-3|TRBV6-6|.|.
TGTGCCAGCAGTTACTCGAGGACATCAGATACGCAGTATTTT
CASSYSRTSDTQYF
>TRBJ1-4|TRBV18|TRBD1|.
TGTGCCAGCTCACCAGGGACAGATGAAAAACTGTTTTTT
CASSPGTDEKLFF
>TRBJ1-1|TRBV6-2/TRBV6-3|TRBD1|.
TGTGCCAGCAGTTACAGGGGGCGCCCCAATATGAACACTGAAGCTTTCTTT
CASSYRGRPNMNTEAFF
>TRBJ1-1|TRBV12-3/TRBV12-4|.|.
TGTGCCAGCAGTTTACGAGTTTTCACTGAAGCTTTCTTT
CASSLRVFTEAFF
>TRBJ2-2|TRBV9|.|few
TGTGCCAGCAGCGTTTCGACTAGCAGGGGCGGGGAGCTGTTTTTT
CASSVSTSRGGELFF